Listed here are 14 T cell receptor beta chains from one sample, sequenced in a study of regulatory T cells in long-lasting Graves disease. Arm-PCR with iRepertoire HTBI primers amplified the CDR3 regions for these TCR beta libraries. TCRdb re-called the multiplex PCR reads through MiXCR, storing one row per CDR3 protein. The sample gives some 500,000 distinct CDR3 sequences, approximately 15% of which show up once; over 7.5% is in the top ten. Indicated time point: newly diagnosed GD, antithyroid drugs for less than 3 months. Extracted PBMC RNA gave rise to the TCR library. These data are also associated with another study on T cells in Graves' hyperthyroidism and ophthalmopathy.

Specimen: peripheral blood mononuclear cells (PBMCs), collected at new diagnosis, from a patient treated with antithyroid drugs. Source of these receptors: a man younger than 45 with Graves disease.

At least ten counts were recorded for this clonotype. This chain connects TRBV2 to TRBJ1-1; D is unresolved. The CDR3 length is 14 residues. Germline V gene lookup returns CDR1 SNHLY and CDR2 FYNNEI. The V end lost 4 bases, the J end lost 0 bases, and 9 bases lay between the germline ends. This CDR3 is CASSVEAMNTEAFF. CDR3 DNA: TGTGCCAGCAGTGTCGAAGCAATGAACACTGAAGCTTTCTTT.

The V gene is TRBV19, the J gene TRBJ2-1; 14 nucleotides agree with TRBD2. The ends lost 5 bases at V and 1 base at J; junction bases unmatched: 10. The CDR3 loop spans 19 amino acids. CDR1 and CDR2 (germline): LNHDA, SQIVND (reference sequence). The CDR3 is CASSFSGTSGSWSYNEQFF. The CDR3 nucleotides read TGTGCCAGTAGTTTCTCCGGGACTAGCGGGAGCTGGTCCTACAATGAGCAGTTCTTC.

The V call is TRBV30, the J call TRBJ2-5; the D is unclear. CDR3 size: 13 residues. Germline V gene sequence: CDR1 GTSNPN, CDR2 SVGIG (reference sequence). V was clipped by 0 bases and J by 6 bases, with 11 bases between them. In DNA form, the CDR3 reads TGTGCCTGGAGTGTCTCAACCCAGCAGACCCAGTACTTC. It specifies CAWSVSTQQTQYF.

Ten or more counts support this clonotype. The rearrangement uses TRBV11-2 and TRBJ2-7, with a possible D match to TRBD2 (6 bases). V was clipped by 5 bases and J by 6 bases, with 17 bases between them. The CDR3 spans 14 residues. From germline, CDR1 is SGHAT and CDR2 FQNNGV. This CDR3 is CASSPLGGKGEQYF. The CDR3 DNA follows: TGTGCCAGCAGCCCATTGGGCGGGAAAGGCGAGCAGTACTTC.

To note about this clonotype: A much larger clone is a single base away; this may be a read error. The chain carries TRBV20-1 and TRBJ2-4; 10 nucleotides match TRBD2. Germline-derived CDR1 and CDR2 are DFQATT and SNEGSKA (reference sequence). The CDR3 contains 16 residues. The CDR3 nucleotides are TGCAGTGCTAGAAAAGCGGGAGGGCCCACCTACAATGAGCGGTTCTTC. Amino acids: CSARKAGGPTYNERFF.

This clonotype was counted ten times or more. The V gene is TRBV20-1, the J gene TRBJ2-3, with TRBD2 identical over 9 bases. Germline V gene lookup returns CDR1 DFQATT and CDR2 SNEGSKA (reference sequence). The CDR3 consists of 11 residues. Trimming cost V 1 base and J 13 bases; bases outside gene matches: 3. The CDR3 nucleotides are TGCAGTGCTAGAGGTCTAGCGGGAAAGTATTTT. This encodes CSARGLAGKYF.

On this clonotype: This may be a read error: a much more frequent sequence differs by one nucleotide. The J gene is TRBJ1-2, the V gene TRBV28; TRBD1 is a possible D gene (5 bases). Germline CDR1 is MDHEN and CDR2 is SYDVKM. This CDR3 spans 11 amino acids. The V gene lost 6 bases and the J gene lost 8 bases, with 10 bases spanning the gap. CDR3 DNA sequence: TGTGCCAGCAGGGGGCCGGAGGGCTACACCTTC. Its protein is CASRGPEGYTF.

This clonotype was detected many times. V is TRBV6-1 and J is TRBJ1-5; the D is unclear. Trimming took 2 bases from V and 4 from J, leaving 9 bases between them. This CDR3 spans 14 amino acids. Germline V gene sequence: CDR1 MNHNS, CDR2 SASEGT. The CDR3 DNA reads TGTGCCAGCAGTGAAATGAGACAAAATCAGCCCCAGCATTTT. Encoded protein: CASSEMRQNQPQHF.

This clonotype was seen at least ten times. The chain has TRBV12-3 or TRBV12-4 and TRBJ2-3; D is perhaps TRBD1 (5 bases). V was cut by 3 bases and J by 0 bases, with 13 bases left in between. CDR3 length: 16 amino acids. The CDR3 DNA follows: TGTGCCAGCAGTTTTTCAGGGTCCACTAGCACAGATACGCAGTATTTT. It is translated as CASSFSGSTSTDTQYF.

This clonotype was counted at least ten times. The chain is built from TRBV24-1 and TRBJ2-3; 8 nucleotides align to TRBD1. The CDR3 runs to 17 residues. J was trimmed by 3 bases and V by 3 bases; bases with no gene match: 10. The germline V gene has CDR1 KGHDR and CDR2 SFDVKD. The CDR3 reads CATSDAGQGKATDTQYF. The CDR3 nucleotides are TGTGCCACCAGTGATGCAGGACAGGGAAAAGCAACAGATACGCAGTATTTT.

In the case of this clonotype: The missing conserved phenylalanine or tryptophan at the end of this CDR3 makes a read error likely. The DNA is omitted, as the CDR3 cannot be located on it reliably, and the CDR3 follows TCRdb's listing. The rearrangement links TRBV30 to TRBJ2-5; the table's D call, TRBD1, was not checked against the DNA. Germline V CDR1 and CDR2: GTSNPN, SVGIG (reference sequence). The CDR3 length is 14 residues, termini included. CDR3 in amino acids: CAWSVPGQGVLRGL.

CDR3: CASSLRGLYYGYTF. CDR3 in DNA: TGTGCCAGCAGCTTGAGAGGGTTGTACTATGGCTACACCTTC. V is TRBV5-4 and J is TRBJ1-2, with D uncertain. CDR1 and CDR2 from the germline V gene are SGHNT and YYREEE (reference sequence). V lost 1 base and J lost 3, with 10 bases in between. This CDR3 is built from 14 residues.

This chain connects TRBV10-2 to TRBJ1-2; 9 positions match TRBD1. Per germline, CDR1 WSHSY and CDR2 SAAADI. CDR3 length: 12 amino acids. Trimming cost V 8 bases and J 8 bases; bases outside gene matches: 6. The CDR3 is CASVGTGKGYTF. The CDR3 bases are TGCGCCAGCGTCGGGACAGGGAAGGGCTACACCTTC.

In this sample, this clonotype turned up a few times. The chain combines TRBV30 with TRBJ2-4; 9 bases are shared with TRBD2. V trimming: 0 bases; J trimming: 7 bases; junction bases outside the gene matches: 7. Germline values: CDR1 GTSNPN, CDR2 SVGIG (reference sequence). The CDR3 has 15 amino acids. CDR3 sequence: CAWSVPLAGLNIQYF. The CDR3 region has the DNA TGTGCCTGGAGTGTACCCCTAGCGGGATTGAACATTCAGTACTTC.